The present T cell receptor beta chain was sequenced within a study of T cells in Graves' hyperthyroidism and ophthalmopathy. Germline assignment: CDR1 GTSNPN and CDR2 SVGIG (reference sequence). The CDR3 length is 12 residues. V lost 5 bases and J 7 bases, leaving 14 bases between the germline ends. The CDR3 regions of TCR beta were amplified from RNA transcripts. HTBI primers were employed in a first-round RT-PCR of the TCR CDR3. MiXCR, run by TCRdb on the multiplex PCR reads, gives a single entry per CDR3 protein. The sample consists of under 250,000 distinct CDR3 sequences, about a sixth of them appearing once. This clonotype has at least ten counts.

J is TRBJ2-5 and V is TRBV30; D remains ambiguous. The sample was blood. This receptor was identified in a woman between 45 and 60 years old with Graves' hyperthyroidism. The CDR3 region is CAWEEYLGTQYF. The CDR3 coding sequence is TGTGCCTGGGAAGAGTATCTTGGGACCCAGTACTTC.